Presented here are 10 T cell receptor beta chains from one specimen sequenced in a study of cytomegalovirus exposure and HLA in healthy donors. Some clones are missing from TCRdb's copy, which holds only in-frame ones; the method was immunoSEQ multiplex PCR. The top ten hold about 0.61% of the sample, which has roughly 80,000 clones, just under 95% seen once. Sequencing was performed on PBMCs. Every receptor here comes from a man aged 18 to 30 in good health and CMV-seronegative.

V and J are TRBV4-2 and TRBJ1-2; possible D gene TRBD1, 6 bases. CDR1 is LGHNA, CDR2 YNFKEQ, per germline. The V end lost 1 base, the J end lost 3 bases, and 24 bases lay between the germline ends. This CDR3 region has 19 residues. The CDR3 here is CASSQVRQEKGLWDYGYTF. The CDR3 coding sequence is TGTGCCAGCAGCCAAGTACGACAGGAGAAGGGGCTATGGGACTATGGCTACACCTTC.

Here the CDR3 reads CASSLQGLNTEAFF. CDR3 coding DNA: TGTGCCAGCAGTCTACAGGGTTTAAACACTGAAGCTTTCTTT. The chain joins TRBV2 to TRBJ1-1; TRBD1 might be the D (6 bases). The CDR3 contains 14 residues. V was pared by 5 bases and J by 2 bases, with 12 bases between. In germline, CDR1 is SNHLY, CDR2 FYNNEI.

This clone was counted between two and nine times. The J gene is TRBJ2-5, the V gene TRBV6-4; TRBD2 agrees at 7 bases. Germline CDR1 reads MRHNA; CDR2 reads SNTAGT. This CDR3 contains 15 residues. J was trimmed by 1 base and V by 3 bases; bases with no gene match: 5. The CDR3 sequence is CASSEGAGTQETQYF. The CDR3 coding sequence is TGTGCCAGCAGTGAGGGAGCGGGGACCCAAGAGACCCAGTACTTC.

The CDR3 region is CASSVGGSGELFF. CDR3 DNA: TGTGCCAGCAGCGTAGGAGGGTCCGGGGAGCTGTTTTTT. The rearrangement joins TRBV9 to TRBJ2-2, with D possibly being TRBD2 (5 bases). This CDR3 contains 13 residues. The V end was cut by 0 bases, the J end by 6 bases, with 6 bases between. The germline V gene encodes CDR1 SGDLS and CDR2 YYNGEE.

V usage is TRBV2 and J usage is TRBJ1-1, with no clear D. The CDR3 extends over 14 amino acids. Germline CDR1 and CDR2: SNHLY and FYNNEI. V was shortened by 7 bases and J by 0 bases, with 12 bases between the two germline ends. CDR3 amino acids: CASMGGRLNTEAFF. CDR3 bases: TGTGCCAGCATGGGAGGACGGCTGAACACTGAAGCTTTCTTT.

This clone was detected only a few times. The chain carries TRBV6-1 and TRBJ1-4; maybe TRBD1 (6 bases). The germline CDR1 and CDR2 sequences are MNHNS and SASEGT. There are 16 residues in the CDR3. Trimming took off 1 base at V and 4 bases at J, with 13 bases between the two ends. The CDR3, as DNA: TGTGCCAGCAGTGAAGAAGGGGGGGCAGGTAATGAAAAACTGTTTTTT. Translated: CASSEEGGAGNEKLFF.

This clone was seen once. The chain employs TRBV19 and TRBJ2-4; D is possibly TRBD1 (6 bases). V gave up 3 bases and J gave up 0 bases, with 12 bases separating them. The CDR3 is made up of 16 amino acids. Germline loops: CDR1 LNHDA, CDR2 SQIVND (reference sequence). The CDR3 DNA reads as TGTGCCAGTAGTATGCGGACAGAGTTAGCCAAAAACATTCAGTACTTC. Translating it yields CASSMRTELAKNIQYF. The full variable domain, rest sourced from reference TRBV19 and TRBJ2-4, is DGGITQSPKYLFRKEGQNVTLSCEQNLNHDAMYWYRQDPGQGLRLIYYSQIVNDFQKGDIAEGYSVSREKKESFPLTVTSAQKNPTAFYLCASSMRTELAKNIQYFGAGTRLSVL.

The chain combines TRBV6-1 with TRBJ1-4; D unresolved. Germline values: CDR1 MNHNS, CDR2 SASEGT. The CDR3 has 12 amino acids. V was trimmed by 3 bases and J by 14 bases, leaving 13 bases between them. This CDR3 is CASSELPGPLFF. Written as DNA, the CDR3 is TGTGCCAGCAGTGAGCTACCGGGTCCCCTGTTTTTT.

This chain connects TRBV7-2 to TRBJ2-1, with D possibly being TRBD1 (6 bases). The ends were cut back, 6 bases at V and 4 bases at J, with 16 bases in the middle. The CDR3 is 15 amino acids. Germline V lookup: CDR1 SGHTA, CDR2 FQGNSA. This chain's CDR3 is CASSETGLPYNEQFF. The CDR3, as DNA: TGTGCCAGCAGTGAGACAGGTCTTCCTTACAATGAGCAGTTCTTC.

The CDR3 coding sequence is TGTGCCAGCAGCGTAGGGGTATCGGGATACGAGCAGTACTTC. It specifies CASSVGVSGYEQYF. The J gene is TRBJ2-7, the V gene TRBV9; perhaps TRBD2 as D (5 bases). Germline V gives CDR1 SGDLS, CDR2 YYNGEE. V dropped 0 bases and J dropped 4 bases, with 11 bases sitting between them. The CDR3 extends over 14 amino acids.